A single sample is the source of the 19 T cell receptor beta chains below, sequenced in a study of CD8+ T cells in alopecia areata. Treatment of the sample: oral pan-JAK inhibitor, 5-10 mg twice daily. RNA was isolated and reverse transcribed to cDNA, the sequencing template. This table comes from immunoSEQ multiplex PCR, and its TCRdb copy is limited to in-frame clones, with some not included. This sample has 150,000 to 200,000 clones, with roughly 60% found just once. The specimen was CD4+ T cells sorted from blood, collected at week 24, from a patient treated with tofacitinib. Source of these receptors: a human donor with alopecia areata.

In its sample, this clone was seen a few times. V and J are TRBV7-8 and TRBJ2-7; D is uncertain. The CDR3 totals 14 residues. From germline, CDR1 is SGHVS and CDR2 FQNEAQ. The germline V and J ends were trimmed by 3 bases and 7 bases, with 16 bases remaining between them. The CDR3 loop reads CASSFPGDTREQYF. As DNA, the CDR3 is TGTGCCAGCAGCTTTCCTGGTGACACAAGAGAGCAGTACTTC.

The V call is TRBV7-2, the J call TRBJ2-2; D possibly matches TRBD1 or TRBD2 (5 bases each). Germline V gene data show CDR1 as SGHTA and CDR2 as FQGNSA. The germline V and J ends were trimmed by 1 base and 4 bases, with 13 bases remaining between them. This CDR3 has 16 residues. This chain's CDR3 is CASSLESGPSTGELFF. In DNA form, the CDR3 reads TGTGCCAGCAGCTTAGAGTCGGGGCCGAGCACCGGGGAGCTGTTTTTT.

The chain carries TRBV9 and TRBJ2-1; D gene unclear. The germline V gene has CDR1 SGDLS and CDR2 YYNGEE. Trimming took 0 bases from V and 7 from J, leaving 5 bases between them. The CDR3 is 12 amino acids. The CDR3: CASSVERNEQFF. In DNA form, the CDR3 reads TGTGCCAGCAGCGTAGAGAGGAATGAGCAGTTCTTC.

V gene TRBV6-5 combines with J gene TRBJ2-3; TRBD2 matches at 7 bases. The V and J ends lost 1 base and 4 bases, in that order; junction bases with no gene match: 2. Germline CDR1 reads MNHEY; CDR2 reads SVGAGI. The CDR3 spans 14 residues. The CDR3 coding sequence is TGTGCCAGCAGTTACTGGGGGGGGGCAGATACGCAGTATTTT. It yields the protein CASSYWGGADTQYF.

The chain uses TRBV5-6 and TRBJ2-1; 9 bases fit TRBD1. Trimming removed 3 bases from V and 6 bases from J; junction bases left unmatched: 19. The CDR3 loop spans 19 amino acids. From germline, CDR1 is SGHDT and CDR2 YYEEEE. The chain's CDR3 is CASSSLPGQGTPRGNEQFF. The CDR3, as DNA: TGTGCCAGCAGCTCCCTACCGGGACAGGGTACCCCCCGTGGCAATGAGCAGTTCTTC. Variable domain in full (rest from reference TRBV5-6 and TRBJ2-1): DAGVTQSPTHLIKTRGQQVTLRCSPKSGHDTVSWYQQALGQGPQFIFQYYEEEERQRGNFPDRFSGHQFPNYSSELNVNALLLGDSALYLCASSSLPGQGTPRGNEQFFGPGTRLTVL.

The chain joins TRBV4-1 to TRBJ1-4; no definite D call. The germline V gene has CDR1 MGHRA and CDR2 YSYEKL. The CDR3 length is 15 residues. V was trimmed by 4 bases and J by 4 bases, leaving 13 bases between them. CDR3 sequence: CASSLERQVNEKLFF. DNA for the CDR3: TGCGCCAGCAGCCTGGAACGGCAGGTTAATGAAAAACTGTTTTTT.

This clone was seen more than once but under ten times. The CDR3 reads CAISIGTVNTEAFF. For the CDR3, the DNA is TGTGCCATCAGCATTGGGACGGTGAACACTGAAGCTTTCTTT. This rearrangement joins TRBV10-3 to TRBJ1-1, with D possibly matching TRBD1 (5 bases). The germline V gene has CDR1 ENHRY and CDR2 SYGVKD. V was shortened by 6 bases and J by 0 bases, with 11 bases between the two germline ends. This CDR3 region has 14 residues.

The chain combines TRBV30 with TRBJ2-5; 8 bases map to TRBD1. The CDR3 totals 15 residues. J gave up 2 bases and V 3 bases, and 8 bases lay outside the gene matches. In germline, CDR1 is GTSNPN, CDR2 SVGIG (reference sequence). The CDR3 spells CAWRGAGGWQETQYF. The CDR3 DNA is TGTGCCTGGAGGGGGGCAGGGGGCTGGCAAGAGACCCAGTACTTC.

The V call is TRBV6-6, the J call TRBJ1-5, with a possible D match to TRBD1 (6 bases). CDR1 MNHNY and CDR2 SVGAGI come from the germline V gene (reference sequence). This CDR3 has 16 amino acids. V was shortened by 4 bases and J by 1 base, with 14 bases between the two germline ends. The CDR3 protein is CASSSGGAWSNQPQHF. CDR3 DNA: TGTGCCAGCAGTTCCGGGGGGGCTTGGAGCAATCAGCCCCAGCATTTT.

CDR3 sequence: CASTRLSGTGGATQYF. DNA of the CDR3: TGTGCCAGCACCAGGCTAAGCGGGACAGGGGGCGCGACGCAGTATTTT. V gene TRBV7-2 combines with J gene TRBJ2-3; 12 nucleotides align to TRBD1. The trim removed 7 bases at V and 9 bases at J, leaving 14 bases unmatched. Looked up from germline, CDR1 is SGHTA and CDR2 is FQGNSA. This CDR3 contains 16 residues.

The CDR3 DNA follows: TGTGCCTGGAGTCGTATCGGTCTTGGAGAAAAACTGTTTTTT. It is translated as CAWSRIGLGEKLFF. J is TRBJ1-4 and V is TRBV30; D is ambiguous. Germline V gene lookup returns CDR1 GTSNPN and CDR2 SVGIG (reference sequence). V lost 2 bases and J lost 8, with 15 bases in between. The CDR3 extends over 14 amino acids.

In the case of this clone: Other DNA sequences within the sample encode an identical CDR3. The rearrangement joins TRBV29-1 to TRBJ1-1; TRBD1 matches 7 bases. Germline V gives CDR1 SQVTM, CDR2 ANQGSEA. CDR3 length: 12 amino acids. The V gene end was trimmed by 7 bases and the J gene end by 1 base; junction bases not matched to a gene: 3. The CDR3 protein is CSGGGWNTEAFF. CDR3 coding DNA: TGCAGCGGAGGGGGCTGGAACACTGAAGCTTTCTTT.

On this clone itself: This CDR3 is also generated by other DNA sequences in the sample. CDR3 sequence (DNA): TGCAGTGCTAGAGGGGAAAAACTGTTTTTT. It yields the protein CSARGEKLFF. This chain uses TRBV20-1 with TRBJ1-4; D is undetermined. Trimming took off 1 base at V and 8 bases at J, with 2 bases between the two ends. The V gene's germline CDR1 is DFQATT and CDR2 SNEGSKA (reference sequence). The CDR3 is 10 residues long.

The V call is TRBV19, the J call TRBJ2-7; a possible D gene is TRBD1 (6 bases). Germline lookup yields CDR1 LNHDA and CDR2 SQIVND (reference sequence). CDR3 length equals 15 residues. With 5 bases removed from V and 3 bases from J, the gap between germline ends came to 17 bases. The CDR3 bases are TGTGCCAGTAGTCACCAAGGACAGTCTATCTACGAGCAGTACTTC. Protein sequence: CASSHQGQSIYEQYF.

This clone turned up a few times. The chain has TRBV29-1 and TRBJ2-3; TRBD1 agrees at 12 bases. Germline-derived CDR1 and CDR2 are SQVTM and ANQGSEA. This CDR3 region has 15 residues. V trimming: 4 bases; J trimming: 8 bases; junction bases outside the gene matches: 10. The CDR3 protein is CSVGGTGGTSGTQYF. The CDR3 DNA sequence: TGCAGCGTTGGGGGGACAGGGGGCACGAGCGGTACGCAGTATTTT.

The chain employs TRBV29-1 and TRBJ1-2; 10 bases map to TRBD1. This CDR3 contains 14 residues. V dropped 3 bases and J dropped 4; count of bases not matched to a gene: 5. Per the germline V gene, CDR1 is SQVTM and CDR2 is ANQGSEA. CDR3 sequence: CSVDPGQGTYGYTF. In DNA, the CDR3 is TGCAGCGTTGACCCGGGACAGGGGACCTATGGCTACACCTTC.

With respect to this clone: This sample includes further DNA sequences coding for the same CDR3. The chain employs TRBV2 and TRBJ2-7; D remains ambiguous. CDR1 and CDR2 from the germline V gene are SNHLY and FYNNEI. The CDR3 has 12 residues. Trimming removed 6 bases at V and 1 base at J, with 7 bases between. The DNA for the CDR3 is TGTGCCAGCAGAAGGGAATCCTACGAGCAGTACTTC. It translates to CASRRESYEQYF.

This rearrangement joins TRBV7-2 to TRBJ2-1, with no clear D. Deletions cut 3 bases from V and 0 bases from J, with 3 bases between. Germline V CDR1 and CDR2: SGHTA, FQGNSA. The CDR3 runs 13 residues. The CDR3 DNA reads TGTGCCAGCAGCTTCTCCTCCTACAATGAGCAGTTCTTC. This encodes CASSFSSYNEQFF.

This chain connects TRBV15 to TRBJ2-3; 7 nucleotides match TRBD1. V dropped 4 bases and J dropped 1; count of bases not matched to a gene: 2. Germline V gene sequence: CDR1 LNHNV, CDR2 YYDKDF (reference sequence). This CDR3 is built from 14 residues. Here the CDR3 DNA reads TGTGCCACCAGCACTCAGGGGGGCACAGATACGCAGTATTTT. Residues: CATSTQGGTDTQYF.